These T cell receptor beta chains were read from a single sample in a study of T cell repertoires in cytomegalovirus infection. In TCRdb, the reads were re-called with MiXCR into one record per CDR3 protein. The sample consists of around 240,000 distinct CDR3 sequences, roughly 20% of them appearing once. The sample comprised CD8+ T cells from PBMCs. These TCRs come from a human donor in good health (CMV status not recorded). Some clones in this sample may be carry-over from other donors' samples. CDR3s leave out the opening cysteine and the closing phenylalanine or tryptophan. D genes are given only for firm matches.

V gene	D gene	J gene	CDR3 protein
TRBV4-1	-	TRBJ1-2	ASSSQTANYGYT
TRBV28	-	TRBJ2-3	ASTAMDDPFTDTQY
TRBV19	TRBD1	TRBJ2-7	ASSIGTGEAYEQY
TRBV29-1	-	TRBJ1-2	SDGPGYLDGYT
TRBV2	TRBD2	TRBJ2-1	ARLAGMENEQF
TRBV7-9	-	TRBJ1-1	ASSPGATGPKNTEAF
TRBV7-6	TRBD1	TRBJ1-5	ASSHDRGGGQPQH
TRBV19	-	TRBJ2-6	ASTPVASGANVLT
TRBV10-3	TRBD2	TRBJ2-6	AISESSGSGANVLT
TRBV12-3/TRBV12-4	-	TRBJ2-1	ASSPFLTRDYNEQF
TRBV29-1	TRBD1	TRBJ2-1	SVVGQQGDEQF
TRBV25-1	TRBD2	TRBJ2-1	ASSESLTSGGRQTYNEQF
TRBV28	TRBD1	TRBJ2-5	ASSAGTEGLYQETQY
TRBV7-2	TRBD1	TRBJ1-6	ASSLGDRGRSPLH
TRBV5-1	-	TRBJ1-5	ASSLAGHLNQPQH
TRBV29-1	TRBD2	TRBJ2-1	SVDTSGGAYEQF
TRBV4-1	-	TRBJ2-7	ASSQVHTFSYEQY
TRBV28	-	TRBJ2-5	ASTIGNSNKETQY
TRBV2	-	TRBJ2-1	ASSDMTPDNEQF
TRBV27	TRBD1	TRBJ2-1	ASKPGQGNYEQF
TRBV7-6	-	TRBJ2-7	ASSPRQGREQY
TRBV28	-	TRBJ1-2	ASSFWANAERRGYT
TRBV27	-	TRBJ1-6	ASGRPGYRDSPLH
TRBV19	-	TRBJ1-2	ASNQGWNGYT
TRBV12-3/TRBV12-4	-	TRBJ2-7	ASSFALGVRSYEQY
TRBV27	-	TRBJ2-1	ASSLPRVNEQF
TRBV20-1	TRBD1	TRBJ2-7	SARVTGAYEQY
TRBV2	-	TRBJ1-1	ASTFGREIGRTF
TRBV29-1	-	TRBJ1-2	SVGGGEGYT
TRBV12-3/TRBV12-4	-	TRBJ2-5	ASSLARALDQETQY
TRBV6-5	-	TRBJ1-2	ASSSTGLGGYT